Below, 30 T cell receptor beta chains from the same sample are listed, as sequenced in a study of blood T cell repertoires in COVID-19 (dated by TCRdb to the early 2020s). Libraries came from the immunoSEQ multiplex PCR assay. Entries here come from immuneACCESS through TCRdb and include only in-frame sequences with V and J called. Some clones fail to appear in such tables; in the studies checked, an unresolved V gene covers under half of the shortfall, and the cause of the remainder is unknown. The sample table shows around 120,000 clones, and about three quarters are seen once. Of the sample, approximately 2.3% is held by the ten largest clones. The sequenced sample was peripheral blood. Receptor source: a woman in her 70s with acute or convalescent COVID-19.

This clone was found a few times. This chain connects TRBV6-4 to TRBJ1-2, with no clear D. V lost 6 bases and J lost 6, with 11 bases in between. The CDR3 spans 12 residues. Germline CDR1 and CDR2: MRHNA and SNTAGT. CDR3 coding DNA: TGTGCCAGCAGCCCGGACGGGGATGGCTACACCTTC. This sequence encodes CASSPDGDGYTF.

The chain is built from TRBV27 and TRBJ2-1, with 10 nucleotides matching TRBD2. Germline CDR1 reads MNHEY; CDR2 reads SMNVEV (reference sequence). Trimming at V came to 0 bases and at J to 4 bases, leaving 3 bases not matched to a gene. The CDR3 sequence is 16 residues long. Here the CDR3 reads CASSLSRLAGYNEQFF. CDR3 in DNA: TGTGCCAGCAGTTTATCCCGACTAGCGGGTTACAATGAGCAGTTCTTC.

The rearrangement links TRBV5-1 to TRBJ2-5; 8 nucleotides match TRBD2. The CDR3 covers 14 residues. J gave up 5 bases and V 0 bases, and 3 bases lay outside the gene matches. Germline V gene sequence: CDR1 SGHRS, CDR2 YFSETQ. CDR3 sequence (DNA): TGCGCCAGCAGCTTGGAGCCTAGCGGGGAGACCCAGTACTTC. It yields the protein CASSLEPSGETQYF.

This clone was counted only a few times. V and J are TRBV6-5 and TRBJ2-2; D is possibly TRBD2 (6 bases). Trimming removed 10 bases from V and 0 bases from J, with 12 bases in between. The CDR3 runs 14 residues. Germline lookup yields CDR1 MNHEY and CDR2 SVGAGI. In DNA form, the CDR3 reads TGTGCCATCCGGACTACCCCGAACACCGGGGAGCTGTTTTTT. Translated: CAIRTTPNTGELFF.

In the case of this clone: Sequence at one end of the junction differs from germline and may be a read error. The J gene is TRBJ2-3, the V gene TRBV7-7; TRBD1 might be the D (6 bases). Germline V CDR1 and CDR2: SSHAT, FNYEAQ (reference sequence). The CDR3 runs 13 residues. DNA of the CDR3: TGTGCTAGCAGCCCCTTTGCAGGGGACACGCAGTATTTT. Its protein product is CASSPFAGDTQYF.

This chain connects TRBV4-2 to TRBJ2-3; the D gene is possibly TRBD1 (6 bases). The V and J ends lost 0 bases and 6 bases respectively, with 10 bases between them. CDR3 length: 14 amino acids. Germline V gives CDR1 LGHNA, CDR2 YNFKEQ. The CDR3 DNA sequence: TGTGCCAGCAGCCAAGACAGGGGATCGGATACGCAGTATTTT. Translation gives CASSQDRGSDTQYF.

This chain uses TRBV7-2 with TRBJ1-1; D might be TRBD1 (6 bases). Per germline, CDR1 SGHTA and CDR2 FQGNSA. V lost 6 bases and J 4 bases, leaving 15 bases between the germline ends. The CDR3 consists of 14 residues. CDR3 sequence reads: CASSQQGWGTEAFF. The CDR3 coding sequence is TGTGCCAGCAGTCAACAGGGATGGGGCACTGAAGCTTTCTTT.

In this sample, this clone turned up a few times. The J gene is TRBJ2-5, the V gene TRBV2; 11 bases align to TRBD2. V trimming: 3 bases; J trimming: 3 bases; junction bases outside the gene matches: 24. The CDR3 covers 22 residues. Germline CDR1 SNHLY, CDR2 FYNNEI. The CDR3 spells CASSDKDYIVWSETSGKETQYF. The CDR3 DNA follows: TGTGCCAGCAGTGACAAAGACTATATCGTTTGGTCCGAGACTAGCGGGAAAGAGACCCAGTACTTC.

The CDR3 reads CASSLPTSGTYNEQFF. The CDR3 DNA follows: TGCGCCAGCAGCCTCCCGACTAGCGGGACCTACAATGAGCAGTTCTTC. The V and J genes are TRBV5-1 and TRBJ2-1, with 11 bases aligning to TRBD2. Per the germline V gene, CDR1 is SGHRS and CDR2 is YFSETQ. CDR3 length: 16 residues. The J segment lost 2 bases and the V segment lost 4 bases, leaving 5 bases of the junction unmatched.

V usage is TRBV5-1 and J usage is TRBJ1-1; 10 nucleotides line up with TRBD1. With V trimmed by 4 bases and J by 4 bases, 7 bases remained unmatched. The germline V gene has CDR1 SGHRS and CDR2 YFSETQ. The CDR3 sequence is 15 residues long. The CDR3 here is CASSLVGQGGTEAFF. CDR3 nucleotides: TGCGCCAGCAGCCTTGTAGGACAGGGGGGCACTGAAGCTTTCTTT.

The gene calls are TRBV6-2 or TRBV6-3 and TRBJ2-3; 11 nucleotides match TRBD2. The junction had 10 bases not matched to a gene; V was cut back by 5 bases and J by 3 bases. Germline V lookup: CDR1 MNHEY, CDR2 SVGEGT. This CDR3 has 17 amino acids. CDR3 in amino acids: CASSPYRTSGSTDTQYF. The CDR3 nucleotides read TGTGCCAGCAGTCCCTACCGAACTAGCGGGAGTACAGATACGCAGTATTTT.

This clone occurred once. The rearrangement uses TRBV28 and TRBJ1-2, with D possibly being TRBD1 (5 bases). Germline V gene data show CDR1 as MDHEN and CDR2 as SYDVKM. Trimming took off 5 bases at V and 4 bases at J, with 11 bases between the two ends. The CDR3 is 13 residues long. CDR3: CASSLPGGYGYTF. CDR3 DNA: TGTGCCAGCAGTCTCCCCGGGGGCTATGGCTACACCTTC.

The CDR3 protein is CASSISGNQPQHF. The CDR3 region has the DNA TGTGCCAGTAGTATCTCGGGGAATCAGCCCCAGCATTTT. The chain employs TRBV19 and TRBJ1-5, with no clear D. The ends were cut back, 3 bases at V and 4 bases at J, with 7 bases in the middle. CDR3 size: 13 residues. CDR1 is LNHDA, CDR2 SQIVND, per germline (reference sequence).

CDR3 coding DNA: TGTGCCAGCAGGGCAGGGTTAAGGAACTACGAGCAGTACTTC. Residues: CASRAGLRNYEQYF. V is TRBV2 and J is TRBJ2-7, with D perhaps TRBD1 (5 bases). There are 14 residues in the CDR3. Germline V gives CDR1 SNHLY, CDR2 FYNNEI. V lost 6 bases and J lost 3, with 15 bases in between.

This chain joins TRBV19 and TRBJ2-7; 7 bases agree with TRBD2. J was trimmed by 5 bases and V by 5 bases; bases with no gene match: 9. The CDR3 is 14 residues long. Germline lookup yields CDR1 LNHDA and CDR2 SQIVND (reference sequence). The CDR3 sequence is CASSSSGGIDEQYF. The CDR3 DNA reads TGTGCCAGTAGTTCCTCGGGGGGTATCGACGAGCAGTACTTC.

This chain joins TRBV14 and TRBJ2-2; 13 bases are shared with TRBD2. The V segment lost 4 bases and the J segment 3 bases; nucleotides outside the gene matches: 2. The germline CDR1 and CDR2 sequences are SGHDN and FVKESK. There are 16 residues in the CDR3. The CDR3 nucleotides are TGTGCCAGCAGCCTGGGACTAGCGGGATACACCGGGGAGCTGTTTTTT. Its translation: CASSLGLAGYTGELFF.

The gene calls are TRBV3-1 (or the pseudogene TRBV3-2) and TRBJ1-2; possibly TRBD1 for D (6 bases). Germline lookup yields CDR1 LGHDT and CDR2 YNNKEL (reference sequence). CDR3 length: 14 residues. V dropped 1 base and J dropped 7 bases, with 13 bases sitting between them. The CDR3 sequence is CASSQGQDARGYTF. The CDR3 bases are TGTGCCAGCAGCCAAGGACAGGACGCGCGTGGCTACACCTTC.

This clone was seen many times. The chain has TRBV19 and TRBJ2-2, with D perhaps TRBD1 (6 bases). Trimming took off 6 bases at V and 5 bases at J, with 13 bases between the two ends. Germline V gene data show CDR1 as LNHDA and CDR2 as SQIVND (reference sequence). The CDR3 is 14 amino acids. This CDR3 reads CASSGQTGTGELFF. For the CDR3, the DNA is TGTGCCAGTAGCGGACAGACGGGAACCGGGGAGCTGTTTTTT.

This clone has only one observation. The chain carries TRBV6-5 and TRBJ1-4, with a possible D match to TRBD1 (6 bases). V gave up 4 bases and J gave up 3 bases, with 12 bases separating them. Germline-derived CDR1 and CDR2 are MNHEY and SVGAGI. The CDR3 contains 15 residues. The CDR3 reads CASSFQGFSNEKLFF. CDR3 nucleotides: TGTGCCAGCAGTTTTCAGGGGTTTTCTAATGAAAAACTGTTTTTT.

This clone was seen only a few times. This chain uses TRBV5-4 with TRBJ1-4; tentatively, D is TRBD1 (5 bases). The CDR3 runs 16 residues. The germline V gene has CDR1 SGHNT and CDR2 YYREEE (reference sequence). With 4 bases removed from V and 5 bases from J, the gap between germline ends came to 18 bases. Written as DNA, the CDR3 is TGTGCCAGCAGCCCAACGCCGGGACGGGGGAATGAAAAACTGTTTTTT. This gives the protein CASSPTPGRGNEKLFF.

This clone was seen more than once but under ten times. DNA of the CDR3: TGTGCCAGCAGCTATCTTAGACAGGCCTACACCGGGGAGCTGTTTTTT. Translated, it gives CASSYLRQAYTGELFF. J is TRBJ2-2 and V is TRBV5-6, with D tentatively TRBD1 (6 bases). Germline V lookup: CDR1 SGHDT, CDR2 YYEEEE. This CDR3 region has 16 residues. V lost 3 bases and J lost 3, with 15 bases in between. Supplemented by reference TRBV5-6 and TRBJ2-2, the full variable domain reads DAGVTQSPTHLIKTRGQQVTLRCSPKSGHDTVSWYQQALGQGPQFIFQYYEEEERQRGNFPDRFSGHQFPNYSSELNVNALLLGDSALYLCASSYLRQAYTGELFFGEGSRLTVL.

The table lists this clone with a few counts. The CDR3 DNA is TGTGCCAGCAGCGTGACAGGGAGTCTCTACGAGCAGTACTTC. As protein: CASSVTGSLYEQYF. This chain links TRBV9 with TRBJ2-7, with 7 bases aligning to TRBD1. Germline V CDR1 and CDR2: SGDLS, YYNGEE. V gave up 2 bases and J gave up 3 bases; unmatched junction bases: 5. The CDR3 spans 14 residues.

A single count supports this clone. V and J are TRBV25-1 and TRBJ2-3; 8 nucleotides align to TRBD2. Germline V gene lookup returns CDR1 MGHDK and CDR2 SYGVNS. The CDR3 contains 16 residues. V lost 4 bases to trimming and J lost 4 bases; unmatched junction nucleotides: 10. CDR3 region: CASSAILAEKPDTQYF. CDR3 coding DNA: TGTGCCAGCAGTGCTATACTAGCGGAGAAACCAGATACGCAGTATTTT.

Only a few counts were recorded for this clone. V is TRBV19 and J is TRBJ2-5; D is perhaps TRBD2 (5 bases). Germline V gene lookup returns CDR1 LNHDA and CDR2 SQIVND (reference sequence). This CDR3 is built from 15 residues. The V end lost 5 bases, the J end lost 2 bases, and 15 bases lay between the germline ends. The CDR3, as DNA: TGTGCCAGTAGTGTAGGACTTTCGATTCAAGAGACCCAGTACTTC. Translating gives CASSVGLSIQETQYF.

This clone was found a few times. The V call is TRBV18, the J call TRBJ1-1; D not resolved. Germline V lookup: CDR1 KGHSH, CDR2 LQKENI. Trimming cost V 3 bases and J 3 bases, with 11 bases left between them. This CDR3 region has 14 residues. The CDR3 DNA sequence: TGTGCCAGCTCACCCCTGACCCGGGACACTGAAGCTTTCTTT. It codes for CASSPLTRDTEAFF.

CDR3 DNA sequence: TGTGCCAGCAGCATCACCGGGACTAGTCATGAGCAGTTCTTC. This translates into CASSITGTSHEQFF. The chain joins TRBV7-2 to TRBJ2-1; 8 bases are shared with TRBD2. With V trimmed by 5 bases and J by 8 bases, 8 bases remained unmatched. CDR1 SGHTA and CDR2 FQGNSA come from the germline V gene. The CDR3 spans 14 residues.

The rearrangement links TRBV10-3 to TRBJ1-1; no reliable D call. This CDR3 has 17 residues. Between the trimmed V and J ends, which lost 4 bases and 1 base, there was a span of 19 bases. Germline lookup yields CDR1 ENHRY and CDR2 SYGVKD. The CDR3 protein is CAISGVGSDYGNTEAFF. CDR3 nucleotides: TGTGCCATCAGTGGGGTTGGTTCTGACTATGGGAACACTGAAGCTTTCTTT.

V is TRBV7-8 and J is TRBJ1-4, with a weak D call TRBD1 (5 bases). Germline lookup yields CDR1 SGHVS and CDR2 FQNEAQ. The length of the CDR3 is 13 residues. The V end was cut by 5 bases, the J end by 8 bases, with 12 bases between. CDR3 amino acids: CASSTRVREKLFF. CDR3 nucleotide sequence: TGTGCCAGCAGCACCAGGGTGAGGGAAAAACTGTTTTTT.

V and J are TRBV25-1 and TRBJ1-2; the D gene is possibly TRBD1 (6 bases). The CDR3 contains 14 residues. Germline CDR1 reads MGHDK; CDR2 reads SYGVNS. Trimming took 7 bases from V and 7 from J, leaving 19 bases between them. The CDR3: CASIDRSIIVGYTF. In DNA form, the CDR3 reads TGTGCCAGCATCGACAGGTCCATTATTGTTGGCTACACCTTC.

The chain combines TRBV7-2 with TRBJ2-5; 7 bases agree with TRBD2. V was clipped by 5 bases and J by 2 bases; unmatched bases: 8. Per the germline V gene, CDR1 is SGHTA and CDR2 is FQGNSA. The CDR3 length is 15 residues. In DNA, the CDR3 is TGTGCCAGCAGCGGTAGGAGTAGCGGGCAAGAGACCCAGTACTTC. Its translation is CASSGRSSGQETQYF.